This T cell receptor (beta chain) was found in a study of blood T cell repertoires in COVID-19. The assay was immunoSEQ multiplex PCR, and TCRdb's table has in-frame clones only and misses some. This sample has around 32,000 clones, with 90% found just once. In this sample, this clone turned up once. The V and J ends lost 3 bases and 11 bases, in that order; junction bases with no gene match: 9. CDR1 and CDR2 from the germline V gene are MNHNS and SASEGT. This CDR3 comprises 14 residues. This chain uses TRBV6-1 with TRBJ1-1; TRBD1 agrees at 10 bases. Sequenced material: peripheral blood. This clonotype originated in a man aged 65 to 85 with active or convalescent COVID-19. CDR3 in amino acids: CASSDPGQGVGAFF. The CDR3 bases are TGTGCCAGCAGTGACCCCGGACAGGGGGTTGGGGCTTTCTTT.